The 27 T cell receptor beta chains given below trace back to one sample, sequenced in a study of T cells after yellow fever vaccination. TCRdb reanalysed the 5' RACE reads using MiXCR and keeps one entry per CDR3 protein. The sample holds hundreds of thousands of distinct CDR3 sequences, 15% to 20% seen once. The sample here was PBMCs, taken 15 days after the yellow fever booster vaccination. All receptors derive from a man aged 25 to 45 who received the YFV17D yellow fever vaccine.

This chain links TRBV12-5 with TRBJ2-4; perhaps TRBD2 as D (6 bases). Germline V CDR1 and CDR2: LGHNT, FRNRAP. Trimming removed 5 bases from V and 8 bases from J, with 19 bases in between. The CDR3 contains 15 residues. The CDR3 nucleotides are TGTGCTAGTGGTCCCCCCCGGGGGACCAGCGACATTCAGTACTTC. Encoded protein: CASGPPRGTSDIQYF.

The table lists this clonotype with a few counts. The J gene is TRBJ2-7, the V gene TRBV9; tentatively, D is TRBD1 (5 bases). Looked up from germline, CDR1 is SGDLS and CDR2 is YYNGEE. V was cut by 0 bases and J by 3 bases, with 10 bases left in between. This CDR3 contains 14 residues. CDR3 nucleotides: TGTGCCAGCAGCGTAGGACAGTCTAACTACGAGCAGTACTTC. Translating gives CASSVGQSNYEQYF.

The V gene is TRBV7-8, the J gene TRBJ2-7, with unresolved D. V was cut by 4 bases and J by 2 bases, with 15 bases left in between. Per the germline V gene, CDR1 is SGHVS and CDR2 is FQNEAQ. The CDR3 is made up of 15 amino acids. This CDR3 reads CASSWGGVTAYEQYF. The CDR3 coding sequence is TGTGCCAGCAGCTGGGGTGGCGTAACGGCCTACGAGCAGTACTTC. Filled out from reference TRBV7-8 and TRBJ2-7, the complete variable domain reads GAGVSQSPRYKVAKRGQDVALRCDPISGHVSLFWYQQALGQGPEFLTYFQNEAQLDKSGLPSDRFFAERPEGSVSTLKIQRTQQEDSAVYLCASSWGGVTAYEQYFGPGTRLTVT.

CDR3 sequence (DNA): TGCGCCAGCAGCTTGGGTAGGACTAGCGCCCTCGATACGCAGTATTTT. Its translation is CASSLGRTSALDTQYF. This chain links TRBV5-1 with TRBJ2-3; 9 bases are shared with TRBD2. The germline CDR1 and CDR2 sequences are SGHRS and YFSETQ. With 0 bases clipped from V and 6 bases from J, the junction kept 8 bases outside the gene matches. The CDR3 covers 16 residues. The full variable domain, completed using reference TRBV5-1 and TRBJ2-3, is KAGVTQTPRYLIKTRGQQVTLSCSPISGHRSVSWYQQTPGQGLQFLFEYFSETQRNKGNFPGRFSGRQFSNSRSEMNVSTLELGDSALYLCASSLGRTSALDTQYFGPGTRLTVL.

The chain recombines TRBV6-1 with TRBJ2-1; D possibly corresponds to TRBD1 (5 bases). The CDR3 has 12 residues. The ends were cut back, 5 bases at V and 12 bases at J, with 14 bases in the middle. Germline values: CDR1 MNHNS, CDR2 SASEGT. The CDR3, as DNA: TGTGCCAGCAGTAGGAAGGGGCGAATGCAGTTCTTC. Protein: CASSRKGRMQFF.

This sequence joins TRBV20-1 and TRBJ2-2, with D perhaps matching TRBD1 or TRBD2 (5 bases each). This CDR3 spans 16 amino acids. V shed 0 bases and J shed 1 base, with 12 bases lying between them. Per germline, CDR1 DFQATT and CDR2 SNEGSKA (reference sequence). CDR3 DNA sequence: TGCAGTGCTAGAGATCCTGGGACGGGGAACACCGGGGAGCTGTTTTTT. Amino acids: CSARDPGTGNTGELFF.

This clonotype was detected ten times or more. The rearrangement links TRBV7-2 to TRBJ1-1; D possibly corresponds to TRBD1 (5 bases). The CDR3 sequence is 17 residues long. Trimming pared 0 bases from V and 0 bases from J, leaving 14 bases between. Germline-derived CDR1 and CDR2 are SGHTA and FQGNSA. CDR3 sequence reads: CASSLAGTLALNTEAFF. In DNA, the CDR3 is TGTGCCAGCAGCTTAGCGGGGACCCTCGCCTTGAACACTGAAGCTTTCTTT.

This chain connects TRBV15 to TRBJ2-1, with D unresolved. Germline CDR1 reads LNHNV; CDR2 reads YYDKDF (reference sequence). The CDR3 contains 15 residues. V was trimmed by 0 bases and J by 15 bases, leaving 21 bases between them. CDR3 loop: CATSRDPLMAARRFF. The DNA for the CDR3 is TGTGCCACCAGCAGAGATCCCCTTATGGCAGCCAGAAGGTTCTTC. Combining the CDR3 with reference TRBV15 and TRBJ2-1 gives the whole variable domain DAMVIQNPRYQVTQFGKPVTLSCSQTLNHNVMYWYQQKSSQAPKLLFHYYDKDFNNEADTPDNFQSRRPNTSFCFLDIRSPGLGDTAMYLCATSRDPLMAARRFFGPGTRLTVL.

This clonotype was seen more than once but under ten times. CDR3 loop: CSARLRVNTEAFF. CDR3 coding DNA: TGCAGTGCTAGATTAAGAGTGAACACTGAAGCTTTCTTT. J is TRBJ1-1 and V is TRBV20-1; D unresolved. CDR3 size: 13 residues. V lost 2 bases and J lost 0, with 7 bases in between. Germline V gene data show CDR1 as DFQATT and CDR2 as SNEGSKA (reference sequence).

This clonotype was counted a few times. V is TRBV6-1 and J is TRBJ2-7, with TRBD2 matching over 8 bases. The V gene end was trimmed by 6 bases and the J gene end by 3 bases; junction bases not matched to a gene: 13. The CDR3 spans 16 residues. CDR1 and CDR2 from the germline V gene are MNHNS and SASEGT. CDR3 amino acids: CASSHGPGGLGYEQYF. The CDR3 DNA reads as TGTGCCAGCAGCCACGGCCCGGGAGGGCTAGGCTACGAGCAGTACTTC.

The chain couples TRBV5-1 to TRBJ2-1; 11 positions agree with TRBD2. J lost 8 bases, V lost 7 bases, and 11 bases had no gene match. The CDR3 runs 15 residues. Germline V gene sequence: CDR1 SGHRS, CDR2 YFSETQ. The CDR3 DNA reads as TGCGCCAGCGTAGAACTAGCGGGAGAGTTAGATGAGCAGTTCTTC. This encodes CASVELAGELDEQFF. Variable domain in full (rest from reference TRBV5-1 and TRBJ2-1): KAGVTQTPRYLIKTRGQQVTLSCSPISGHRSVSWYQQTPGQGLQFLFEYFSETQRNKGNFPGRFSGRQFSNSRSEMNVSTLELGDSALYLCASVELAGELDEQFFGPGTRLTVL.

The chain has TRBV11-2 and TRBJ2-5, with unresolved D. CDR3 length: 13 amino acids. Germline V gene lookup returns CDR1 SGHAT and CDR2 FQNNGV. The V end lost 4 bases, the J end lost 5 bases, and 11 bases lay between the germline ends. The CDR3 DNA is TGTGCCAGCAGCTCCCCCTTCTCGGAGACCCAGTACTTC. It codes for CASSSPFSETQYF.

This chain connects TRBV28 to TRBJ2-1; perhaps TRBD2 as D (6 bases). Trimming left V 3 bases short and J 5 bases short, with 14 bases between. There are 15 residues in the CDR3. Per germline, CDR1 MDHEN and CDR2 SYDVKM. The CDR3 is CASSFPGSPHNEQFF. In nucleotides, the CDR3 is TGTGCCAGCAGTTTTCCCGGGAGTCCCCACAATGAGCAGTTCTTC. The complete variable domain, with remaining parts taken from reference TRBV28 and TRBJ2-1, reads DVKVTQSSRYLVKRTGEKVFLECVQDMDHENMFWYRQDPGLGLRLIYFSYDVKMKEKGDIPEGYSVSREKKERFSLILESASTNQTSMYLCASSFPGSPHNEQFFGPGTRLTVL.

The V and J genes are TRBV18 and TRBJ1-2; the D is unclear. Trimming took off 4 bases at V and 3 bases at J, with 9 bases between the two ends. From germline, CDR1 is KGHSH and CDR2 LQKENI. There are 13 residues in the CDR3. The CDR3: CASSQGVDYGYTF. As DNA, the CDR3 is TGTGCCAGCTCACAGGGTGTGGACTATGGCTACACCTTC.

This clonotype showed up just a few times. V and J are TRBV29-1 and TRBJ2-1; D uncertain. The V end was cut by 4 bases, the J end by 1 base, with 2 bases between. Germline CDR1 and CDR2: SQVTM and ANQGSEA. The CDR3 length is 11 residues. The CDR3 sequence is CSVASYNEQFF. In DNA, the CDR3 is TGCAGCGTTGCATCCTACAATGAGCAGTTCTTC.

The V gene is TRBV14, the J gene TRBJ2-1; 7 nucleotides align to TRBD2. The ends lost 4 bases at V and 2 bases at J; junction bases unmatched: 2. Germline CDR1 is SGHDN and CDR2 is FVKESK. The CDR3 loop spans 14 amino acids. This CDR3 reads CASSPAGAYNEQFF. CDR3 sequence (DNA): TGTGCCAGCAGCCCTGCGGGGGCCTACAATGAGCAGTTCTTC.

The gene calls are TRBV7-2 and TRBJ2-4; 12 bases line up with TRBD2. This CDR3 is 16 amino acids long. From germline, CDR1 is SGHTA and CDR2 FQGNSA. V was clipped by 6 bases and J by 8 bases; unmatched bases: 11. CDR3 nucleotide sequence: TGTGCCAGCAGGCCACCCCTAGCGGGAGGGCTACACATTCAGTACTTC. This gives the protein CASRPPLAGGLHIQYF.

This clonotype was seen only a few times. This rearrangement joins TRBV9 to TRBJ2-7, with 11 bases aligning to TRBD2. The CDR3 has 15 residues. Germline lookup yields CDR1 SGDLS and CDR2 YYNGEE. With 1 base clipped from V and 4 bases from J, the junction kept 4 bases outside the gene matches. The CDR3 protein is CASSVRSSGRYEQYF. CDR3 in DNA: TGTGCCAGCAGCGTAAGATCTAGCGGGAGGTACGAGCAGTACTTC. Together with reference TRBV9 and TRBJ2-7, the CDR3 gives the full variable domain: DSGVTQTPKHLITATGQRVTLRCSPRSGDLSVYWYQQSLDQGLQFLIQYYNGEERAKGNILERFSAQQFPDLHSELNLSSLELGDSALYFCASSVRSSGRYEQYFGPGTRLTVT.

V usage is TRBV5-1 and J usage is TRBJ2-3; TRBD2 aligns across 7 bases. V shed 0 bases and J 3 bases; nucleotides not matched to a gene: 4. Germline values: CDR1 SGHRS, CDR2 YFSETQ. The CDR3 contains 15 residues. CDR3 sequence: CASSLGGRATDTQYF. The CDR3 bases are TGCGCCAGCAGCTTGGGAGGGAGGGCAACAGATACGCAGTATTTT.

This clonotype was observed a few times. This chain links TRBV5-1 with TRBJ2-1; TRBD1 matches 7 bases. V dropped 1 base and J dropped 8; count of bases not matched to a gene: 12. CDR3 length: 16 residues. Germline V gene sequence: CDR1 SGHRS, CDR2 YFSETQ. The CDR3, as DNA: TGCGCCAGCAGCTTGATTGGCAGGGGGAGTGAGGATGAGCAGTTCTTC. Translating gives CASSLIGRGSEDEQFF.

The V and J genes are TRBV20-1 and TRBJ2-3, with 8 bases identical to TRBD1. V was pared by 1 base and J by 6 bases, with 3 bases of the junction left unmatched. CDR3 length: 13 amino acids. Germline values: CDR1 DFQATT, CDR2 SNEGSKA (reference sequence). CDR3 sequence: CSARGTGRDTQYF. CDR3 nucleotides: TGCAGTGCTAGAGGGACAGGGAGGGATACGCAGTATTTT.

In this sample, this clonotype turned up a few times. The gene calls are TRBV30 and TRBJ2-1, with D possibly TRBD1 on 6 matching bases. The V gene's germline CDR1 is GTSNPN and CDR2 SVGIG (reference sequence). The V end lost 4 bases, the J end lost 12 bases, and 16 bases lay between the germline ends. The CDR3 consists of 12 residues. The CDR3 coding sequence is TGTGCCTGGACCCATTCAGGGGCCGGGCAGTTCTTC. Amino acids: CAWTHSGAGQFF.

The chain carries TRBV20-1 and TRBJ2-7, with 7 bases matching TRBD2. The V gene's germline CDR1 is DFQATT and CDR2 SNEGSKA (reference sequence). V shed 1 base, J shed 1 base, and the junction held 4 bases outside the gene matches. CDR3 length: 14 amino acids. CDR3 sequence (DNA): TGCAGTGCTAGAGGGGAGGGTGGATCCTACGAGCAGTACTTC. Its translation is CSARGEGGSYEQYF.

The chain links TRBV20-1 to TRBJ2-3; TRBD2 aligns across 10 bases. The CDR3 is 15 amino acids. Unmatched junction bases numbered 6, after V lost 3 bases and J lost 3 bases. The germline gives CDR1 DFQATT, CDR2 SNEGSKA (reference sequence). As DNA, the CDR3 is TGCAGTGCTAGCCCTAGCGGGAGAGGGACAGATACGCAGTATTTT. Translating it yields CSASPSGRGTDTQYF.

This sequence joins TRBV7-3 and TRBJ2-2, with TRBD1 as a possible D gene (6 bases). There are 13 residues in the CDR3. Germline V CDR1 and CDR2: SGHTA, FQGTGA. V was trimmed by 5 bases and J by 6 bases, leaving 10 bases between them. CDR3 residues: CASSDRLAGELFF. Written as DNA, the CDR3 is TGTGCCAGCAGCGACAGGCTTGCCGGGGAGCTGTTTTTT.

The rearrangement links TRBV6-2 or TRBV6-3 to TRBJ2-7; 9 nucleotides match TRBD1. This CDR3 is 20 amino acids long. J gave up 3 bases and V 0 bases, and 18 bases lay outside the gene matches. Per the germline V gene, CDR1 is MNHEY and CDR2 is SVGEGT. This CDR3 reads CASSYSRYPTPGTGYYEQYF. DNA of the CDR3: TGTGCCAGCAGTTACTCCAGATACCCTACCCCCGGGACAGGGTACTACGAGCAGTACTTC.

This rearrangement joins TRBV27 to TRBJ2-6; the match to TRBD1 covers 7 bases. This CDR3 has 17 amino acids. Per germline, CDR1 MNHEY and CDR2 SMNVEV (reference sequence). Losses at the gene ends were 6 bases for V and 0 bases for J; bases not matched to a gene: 8. CDR3 in amino acids: CASSTRQGSSGANVLTF. The CDR3, as DNA: TGTGCCAGCAGCACTAGACAGGGAAGCTCTGGGGCCAACGTCCTGACTTTC.